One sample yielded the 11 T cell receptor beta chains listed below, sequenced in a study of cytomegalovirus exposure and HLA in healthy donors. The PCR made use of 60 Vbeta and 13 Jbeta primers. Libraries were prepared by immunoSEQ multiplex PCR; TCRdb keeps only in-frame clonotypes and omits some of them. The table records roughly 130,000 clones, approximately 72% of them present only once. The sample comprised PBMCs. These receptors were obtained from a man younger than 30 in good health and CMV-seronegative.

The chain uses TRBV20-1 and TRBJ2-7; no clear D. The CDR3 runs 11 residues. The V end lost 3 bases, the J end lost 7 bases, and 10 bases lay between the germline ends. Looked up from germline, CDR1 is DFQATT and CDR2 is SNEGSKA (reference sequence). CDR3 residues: CSARVLSEQYF. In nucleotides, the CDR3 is TGCAGTGCTAGGGTTCTGAGTGAGCAGTACTTC.

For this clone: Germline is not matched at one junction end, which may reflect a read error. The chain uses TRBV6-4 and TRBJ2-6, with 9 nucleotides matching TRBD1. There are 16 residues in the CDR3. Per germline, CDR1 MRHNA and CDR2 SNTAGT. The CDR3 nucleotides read TGTGCCCGCAGTCGGACAGGGGCCTCTGGGGCCAACGTCCTGACTTTC. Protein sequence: CARSRTGASGANVLTF.

Written as DNA, the CDR3 is TGTGCCAGCAGCCCGAAACGCAGCGGGGGGGGTAATTCCTACAATGAGCAGTTCTTC. This sequence encodes CASSPKRSGGGNSYNEQFF. The V gene is TRBV7-9, the J gene TRBJ2-1, with 10 nucleotides matching TRBD2. The CDR3 runs 19 residues. With V trimmed by 5 bases and J by 1 base, 14 bases remained unmatched. Germline V gives CDR1 SEHNR, CDR2 FQNEAQ (reference sequence).

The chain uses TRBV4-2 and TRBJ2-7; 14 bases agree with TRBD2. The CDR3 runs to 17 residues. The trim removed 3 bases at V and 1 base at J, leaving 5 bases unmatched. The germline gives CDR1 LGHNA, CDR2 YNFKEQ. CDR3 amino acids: CASSHTGTSGSSYEQYF. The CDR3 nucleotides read TGTGCCAGCAGCCATACCGGGACTAGCGGGAGTTCCTACGAGCAGTACTTC.

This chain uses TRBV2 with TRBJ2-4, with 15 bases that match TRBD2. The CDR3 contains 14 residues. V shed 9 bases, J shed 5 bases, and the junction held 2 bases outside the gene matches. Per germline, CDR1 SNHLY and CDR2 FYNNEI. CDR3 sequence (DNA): TGTGCCAGGGGACTAGCGGGGGGCCAAAACATTCAGTACTTC. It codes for CARGLAGGQNIQYF. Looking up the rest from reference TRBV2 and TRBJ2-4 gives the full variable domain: EPEVTQTPSHQVTQMGQEVILRCVPISNHLYFYWYRQILGQKVEFLVSFYNNEISEKSEIFDDQFSVERPDGSNFTLKIRSTKLEDSAMYFCARGLAGGQNIQYFGAGTRLSVL.

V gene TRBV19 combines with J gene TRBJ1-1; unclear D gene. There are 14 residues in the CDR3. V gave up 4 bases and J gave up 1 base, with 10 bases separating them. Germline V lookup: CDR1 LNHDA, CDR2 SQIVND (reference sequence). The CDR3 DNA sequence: TGTGCCAGTAGTAAGACGGCTAGGAACACTGAAGCTTTCTTT. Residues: CASSKTARNTEAFF. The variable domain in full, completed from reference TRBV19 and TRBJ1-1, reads DGGITQSPKYLFRKEGQNVTLSCEQNLNHDAMYWYRQDPGQGLRLIYYSQIVNDFQKGDIAEGYSVSREKKESFPLTVTSAQKNPTAFYLCASSKTARNTEAFFGQGTRLTVV.

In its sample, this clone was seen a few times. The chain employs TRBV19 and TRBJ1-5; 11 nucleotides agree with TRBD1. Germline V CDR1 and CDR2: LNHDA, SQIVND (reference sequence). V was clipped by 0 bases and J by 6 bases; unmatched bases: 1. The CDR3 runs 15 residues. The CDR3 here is CASSIDGTGGQPQHF. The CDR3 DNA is TGTGCCAGTAGTATAGATGGGACAGGGGGTCAGCCCCAGCATTTT.

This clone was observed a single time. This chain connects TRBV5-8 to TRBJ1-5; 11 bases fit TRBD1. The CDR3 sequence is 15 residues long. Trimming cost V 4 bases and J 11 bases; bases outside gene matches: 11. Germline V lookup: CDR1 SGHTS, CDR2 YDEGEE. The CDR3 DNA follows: TGTGCCAGCAGCCACCGGGACAGGGGGGAACGTGCCCAGCATTTT. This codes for CASSHRDRGERAQHF.

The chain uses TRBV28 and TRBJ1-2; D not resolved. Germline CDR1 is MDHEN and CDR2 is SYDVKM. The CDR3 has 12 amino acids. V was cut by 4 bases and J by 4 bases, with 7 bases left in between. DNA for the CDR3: TGTGCCAGCAGTTCGGGATCCTATGGCTACACCTTC. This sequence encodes CASSSGSYGYTF.

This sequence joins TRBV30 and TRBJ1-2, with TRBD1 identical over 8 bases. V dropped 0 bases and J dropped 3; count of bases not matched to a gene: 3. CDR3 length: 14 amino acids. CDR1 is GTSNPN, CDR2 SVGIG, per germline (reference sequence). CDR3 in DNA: TGTGCCTGGAGTGTGACAGGGGTTTACTATGGCTACACCTTC. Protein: CAWSVTGVYYGYTF.

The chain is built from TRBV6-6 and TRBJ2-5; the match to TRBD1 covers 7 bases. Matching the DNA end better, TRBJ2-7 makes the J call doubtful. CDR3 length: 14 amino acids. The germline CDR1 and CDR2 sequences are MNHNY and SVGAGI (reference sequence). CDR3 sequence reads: CASSHPAGGDEQYF. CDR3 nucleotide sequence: TGTGCCAGCAGTCACCCCGCAGGGGGTGACGAGCAGTACTTC.